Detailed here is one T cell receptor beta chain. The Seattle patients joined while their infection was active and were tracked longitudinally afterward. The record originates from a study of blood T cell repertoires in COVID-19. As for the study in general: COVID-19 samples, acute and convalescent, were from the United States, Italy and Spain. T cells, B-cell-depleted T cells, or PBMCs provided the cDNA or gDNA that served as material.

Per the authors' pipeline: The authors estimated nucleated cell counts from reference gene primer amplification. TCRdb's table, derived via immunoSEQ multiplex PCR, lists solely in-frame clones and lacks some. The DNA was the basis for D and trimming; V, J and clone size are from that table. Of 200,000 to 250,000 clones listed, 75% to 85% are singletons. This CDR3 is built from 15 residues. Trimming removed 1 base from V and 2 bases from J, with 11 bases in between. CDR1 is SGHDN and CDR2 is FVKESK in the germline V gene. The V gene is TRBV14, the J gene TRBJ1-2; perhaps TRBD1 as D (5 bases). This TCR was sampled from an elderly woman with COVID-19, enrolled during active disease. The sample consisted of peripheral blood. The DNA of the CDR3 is TGTGCCAGCAGCCAAGTAGACAGACAGAACTATGGCTACACCTTC. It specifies CASSQVDRQNYGYTF.